This TCR beta chain derives from a study of T cells in tumors after PD-1 blockade. Study-level background: Patients received pembrolizumab 200 mg every 3 weeks or cemiplimab 350 mg every 2 weeks. During anti-PD-1 treatment, some patients continued daily vismodegib 150 mg.

As for this clone: The antigen is unknown.

The table came from immunoSEQ multiplex PCR; TCRdb's copy has only in-frame clones and leaves some out. The data hold 60,000 to 75,000 clones, with under 80% observed a single time. The germline CDR1 and CDR2 sequences are MDHEN and SYDVKM. The CDR3 consists of 14 residues. Between the trimmed V and J ends, which lost 3 bases and 2 bases, there was a span of 8 bases. Study conclusions and caveats: About 41% of tumor TCR clonotypes were also found in blood.

Input was about 616 ng to 6,500 ng of genomic DNA from tumor or blood. This specimen consisted of PBMCs, obtained after anti-PD-1 treatment. V and J are TRBV28 and TRBJ1-3, with D unclear. The clonotype originates from a human donor with basal cell carcinoma. The CDR3 DNA sequence: TGTGCCAGCAGTTTCGAGTGGGCTGGAAACACCATATATTTT. The encoded protein is CASSFEWAGNTIYF.